The rows below give T cell receptor beta chains drawn from one sample of a study of T cell changes during pregnancy in multiple sclerosis. The data were produced by immunoSEQ multiplex PCR, yet TCRdb's version contains in-frame clones alone and is incomplete. The sample carries 80,000 to 100,000 clones, around 93% recorded once. The sample here was peripheral blood, taken after pregnancy. These receptors all come from a female donor with multiple sclerosis, enrolled in a pregnancy study. Each CDR3 is given with its conserved first and last residue. A D gene is named only where the DNA matches it firmly. The size entry is marked missing in some rows and otherwise reads once, few, many or a size class.

>TRBJ2-1|once|TRBV30|TRBD2
CAWSPRGSGWTNEQFF
TGTGCCTGGAGTCCTCGGGGTAGCGGGTGGACCAATGAGCAGTTCTTC
>TRBJ1-2|.|TRBV27|.
CASSLRGDYGYTF
TGTGCCAGCAGTTTACGGGGGGACTATGGCTACACCTTC
>TRBJ1-1|.|TRBV28|.
CASSFSGMRGTSTEAFF
TGTGCCAGCAGTTTCTCCGGGATGAGGGGGACCAGCACTGAAGCTTTCTTT
>TRBJ2-3|.|TRBV9|.
CASSRSSTDTQYF
TGTGCCAGCAGCCGGTCAAGCACAGATACGCAGTATTTT
>TRBJ2-5|.|TRBV19|TRBD1
CASGTGQETQYF
TGTGCCAGCGGGACAGGGCAAGAGACCCAGTACTTC
>TRBJ1-5|.|TRBV28|TRBD1
CASSSSRGPFNQPQHF
TGTGCCAGCAGTTCTTCAAGGGGGCCCTTCAATCAGCCCCAGCATTTT
>TRBJ1-2|.|TRBV15|.
CATSRGQLTNYGYTF
TGTGCCACCAGCAGAGGACAATTGACGAACTATGGCTACACCTTC
>TRBJ2-7|once|TRBV2|.
CASRSTSSSYEQYF
TGTGCCAGCAGATCTACTAGCAGCTCCTACGAGCAGTACTTC
>TRBJ1-3|once|TRBV5-1|.
CASSSVQGNTIYF
TGCGCCAGCAGCTCTGTTCAGGGAAACACCATATATTTT
>TRBJ1-2|.|TRBV5-5|.
CASSDSGTHGYTF
TGTGCCAGCAGCGATTCCGGGACACATGGCTACACCTTC
>TRBJ1-5|.|TRBV28|TRBD1
CATRAGGTQPQHF
TGTGCCACCAGAGCAGGGGGGACTCAGCCCCAGCATTTT
>TRBJ1-1|.|TRBV19|.
CASSGQTMNTEAFF
TGTGCCAGTAGTGGACAGACCATGAACACTGAAGCTTTCTTT
>TRBJ2-7|.|TRBV7-9|TRBD1
CASSQRTGESGEQYF
TGTGCCAGCAGCCAACGGACAGGGGAGTCTGGCGAGCAGTACTTC
>TRBJ2-7|.|TRBV5-1|TRBD2
CASSLAAGREYEQYF
TGCGCCAGCAGCTTGGCGGCAGGGAGGGAGTACGAGCAGTACTTC
>TRBJ1-3|.|TRBV7-6|TRBD1
CASSFIPGTGGGNTIYF
TGTGCCAGCAGCTTCATCCCCGGGACAGGGGGAGGAAACACCATATATTTT
>TRBJ2-5|.|TRBV5-4|TRBD2
CASSSGTVRLAVETQYF
TGTGCCAGCAGCTCCGGGACAGTAAGACTAGCGGTGGAGACCCAGTACTTC
>TRBJ2-7|.|TRBV5-4|.
CASRGDKSYEQYF
TGTGCCAGCAGAGGCGACAAGTCCTACGAGCAGTACTTC
>TRBJ2-1|.|TRBV7-9|.
CASSPAGTHNEQFF
TGTGCCAGCAGCCCAGCAGGGACTCACAATGAGCAGTTCTTC
>TRBJ1-1|.|TRBV28|.
CASIPLGGSGTEAFF
TGTGCCAGCATCCCCCTCGGGGGGTCCGGCACTGAAGCTTTCTTT
>TRBJ2-7|.|TRBV5-1|TRBD1
CASSLRGGTGKKTYEQYF
TGCGCCAGCAGCTTGAGGGGGGGGACAGGGAAAAAGACCTACGAGCAGTACTTC
>TRBJ2-3|.|TRBV7-6|TRBD1
CASSNRGDTQYF
TGTGCCAGCAGTAACAGGGGAGATACGCAGTATTTT
>TRBJ2-7|.|TRBV6-1|TRBD1
CASSERGTGIYEQYF
TGTGCCAGCAGTGAAAGAGGGACAGGGATTTACGAGCAGTACTTC
>TRBJ1-5|.|TRBV7-9|TRBD1
CASSQDREGGQPQHF
TGTGCCAGCAGCCAGGACAGGGAAGGTGGTCAGCCCCAGCATTTT
>TRBJ2-1|.|TRBV4-1|.
CASSQDSLAPYNEQFF
TGCGCCAGCAGCCAAGATTCTCTAGCGCCGTACAATGAGCAGTTCTTC
>TRBJ1-2|.|TRBV18|TRBD1
CASSPPDRPGYTF
TGTGCCAGCTCACCACCGGACAGGCCTGGCTACACCTTC
>TRBJ1-2|.|TRBV6-5|TRBD1
CASSYSTGHGYTF
TGTGCCAGCAGTTACTCGACAGGGCATGGCTACACCTTC
>TRBJ1-3|.|TRBV27|TRBD1
CASSSRTGGSGNTIYF
TGTGCCAGCAGTTCCCGGACAGGGGGCTCTGGAAACACCATATATTTT
>TRBJ2-1|.|TRBV5-1|TRBD2
CASSPGLAGGHDEQFF
TGCGCCAGCAGCCCCGGACTAGCGGGAGGGCACGATGAGCAGTTCTTC
>TRBJ2-2|.|TRBV6-1|TRBD2
CASSEKAGGVGELFF
TGTGCCAGCAGTGAAAAAGCGGGAGGGGTCGGGGAGCTGTTTTTT
>TRBJ2-7|.|TRBV13|TRBD1
CASSPTGGYEQYF
TGTGCCAGCAGCCCAACAGGGGGCTACGAGCAGTACTTC
>TRBJ2-2|.|TRBV19|TRBD2
CAAGGPSNTGELFF
TGTGCCGCGGGGGGGCCCTCGAACACCGGGGAGCTGTTTTTT
>TRBJ1-1|.|TRBV5-6|.
CASNTWALGSEAFF
TGTGCCAGCAACACCTGGGCCCTTGGCTCTGAAGCTTTCTTT
>TRBJ2-7|.|TRBV30|TRBD2
CAWNTPGTSGSYEQYF
TGTGCCTGGAATACCCCCGGGACTAGCGGTTCCTACGAGCAGTACTTC
>TRBJ2-7|.|TRBV27|TRBD2
CASSREGVEQYF
TGTGCCAGCAGCCGGGAGGGGGTCGAGCAGTACTTC
>TRBJ2-5|.|TRBV2|.
CASRRRGTAQETQYF
TGTGCCAGCAGAAGACGGGGGACAGCCCAAGAGACCCAGTACTTC
>TRBJ2-6|.|TRBV5-8|.
CASSYGGYSGANVLTF
TGTGCCAGCAGCTATGGAGGGTACTCTGGGGCCAACGTCCTGACTTTC
>TRBJ2-1|.|TRBV15|TRBD1
CATSTGHTGANEQFF
TGTGCCACCAGCACTGGACATACAGGGGCCAATGAGCAGTTCTTC
>TRBJ2-1|.|TRBV7-3|.
CASSLSGTSSYNEQFF
TGTGCCAGCAGCTTAAGCGGGACGAGCTCCTACAATGAGCAGTTCTTC
>TRBJ2-7|.|TRBV7-9|TRBD2
CASSLDITGRAYEQYF
TGTGCCAGCAGCTTAGACATAACCGGGAGGGCCTACGAGCAGTACTTC
>TRBJ2-2|.|TRBV19|.
CASRQAGELFF
TGTGCCAGTAGGCAGGCCGGGGAGCTGTTTTTT
>TRBJ1-1|.|TRBV28|.
CASSLRGGGEAFF
TGTGCCAGCAGTTTAAGAGGGGGGGGAGAAGCTTTCTTT
>TRBJ2-5|.|TRBV9|.
CASSGLPGGETQYF
TGTGCCAGCAGCGGACTACCCGGCGGAGAGACCCAGTACTTC
>TRBJ2-2|few|TRBV7-3|.
CASRPSVGGANTGELFF
TGTGCCAGCCGCCCCTCTGTTGGCGGAGCAAACACCGGGGAGCTGTTTTTT
>TRBJ2-7|.|TRBV6-1|TRBD1
CASSGGQGVEEQYF
TGTGCCAGCAGTGGGGGACAGGGGGTGGAGGAGCAGTACTTC
>TRBJ1-5|.|TRBV28|TRBD1
CASSYMGTGGGNQPQHF
TGTGCCAGCAGTTACATGGGGACAGGGGGCGGGAATCAGCCCCAGCATTTT
>TRBJ1-1|.|TRBV28|TRBD1
CASSSHRTGQETLVAFF
TGTGCCAGCAGTTCACACCGAACGGGACAGGAGACCTTGGTAGCTTTCTTT
>TRBJ2-7|once|TRBV27|TRBD1
CASSRKQGDTAEQYF
TGTGCCAGCAGTCGGAAACAGGGGGATACGGCGGAGCAGTACTTC
>TRBJ2-3|.|TRBV9|.
CASSVLQGTTDTQYF
TGTGCCAGCAGCGTACTACAGGGCACCACAGATACGCAGTATTTT
>TRBJ2-7|once|TRBV7-2|TRBD2
CASSLDSRERSYEQYF
TGTGCCAGCAGCTTAGATTCGCGGGAGAGGTCCTACGAGCAGTACTTC
>TRBJ2-7|.|TRBV7-9|TRBD2
CASSLVGTSGIYEQYF
TGTGCCAGCAGCTTAGTGGGGACTAGCGGGATTTACGAGCAGTACTTC